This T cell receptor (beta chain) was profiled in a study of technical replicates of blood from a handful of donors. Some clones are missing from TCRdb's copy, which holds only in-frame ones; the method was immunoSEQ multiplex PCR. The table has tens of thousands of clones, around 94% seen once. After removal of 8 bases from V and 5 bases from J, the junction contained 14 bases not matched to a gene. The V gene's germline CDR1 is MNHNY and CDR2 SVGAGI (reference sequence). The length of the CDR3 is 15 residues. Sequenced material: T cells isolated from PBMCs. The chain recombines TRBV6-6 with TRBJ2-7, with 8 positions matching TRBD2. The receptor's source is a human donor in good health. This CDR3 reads CASGKEVAGSDEQYF. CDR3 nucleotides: TGTGCCAGCGGGAAGGAGGTAGCGGGATCCGACGAGCAGTACTTC.